This T cell receptor (beta chain) comes out of a study of blood T cell repertoires in COVID-19. Study as a whole: COVID-19 samples, acute and convalescent, were from the United States, Italy and Spain. Nucleic acid was either cDNA or gDNA, and it came from T cells, B-cell-depleted T cells, or PBMCs.

Methods used by the authors: Counts of nucleated cells, estimated from reference gene primer amplification, were obtained. Here immunoSEQ multiplex PCR was the method, and the copy in TCRdb shows in-frame clones only, minus some. V and J calls plus clone size are reproduced from that table; the DNA served to infer D and trimming. The repertoire holds just over 90,000 clones, with 90% as singletons. Points on this clone: The sample has other DNA sequences that encode this CDR3 too.

The ends were cut back, 1 base at V and 1 base at J, with 5 bases in the middle. Germline-derived CDR1 and CDR2 are SGHNT and YYREEE (reference sequence). The CDR3 runs 13 residues. The chain joins TRBV5-4 to TRBJ1-1; D remains unclear. The sequence derives from a human donor with active COVID-19. The donor label of this sample is uncertain. The sequencing sample was made of peripheral blood. CDR3 protein: CASSLLTNTEAFF. CDR3 bases: TGTGCCAGCAGCTTGCTAACGAACACTGAAGCTTTCTTT.